The clone carrying this T cell receptor beta chain has just a few counts. What it recognizes is unknown. V was clipped by 5 bases and J by 2 bases, with 14 bases between them. Germline values: CDR1 SGHTA, CDR2 FQGNSA. The CDR3 loop spans 15 amino acids. This entry is derived from a study of blood T cells in healthy people across ages. The use of a sample-barcoded 5' primer and a J-beta primer mix characterized a second PCR of roughly 6 to 11 cycles. TCRdb re-called the 5' RACE reads with MiXCR, one entry per CDR3 protein. This table holds roughly 500,000 distinct CDR3 sequences, more than 20% found once. Whole-study findings and limits: Observed TCR beta diversity showed a strong correlation with the percentage of naive T cells as measured by flow cytometry.

Another study also made use of these data, one on T cells of mothers and their children. This second report adds: Per mother, over 9 million TCR beta CDR3 reads were obtained; per child, a few million.

Sequencing was done on a sample of blood. The TCR was taken from a boy aged 5 to 17 in good health. The V and J genes are TRBV7-2 and TRBJ2-3; D is possibly TRBD1 (5 bases). This CDR3 is CASSLSYRTTDTQYF. The CDR3 bases are TGTGCCAGCAGCCTGTCCTACAGGACCACAGATACGCAGTATTTT.